The 10 T cell receptor beta chains listed next were all sequenced from one sample in a study of post-analysis software for immune sequencing data. Study outcomes and limitations: Controls showed lower frequencies than patients for 5 or 6 TRBV segments, and TRBV5-6, TRBV5-1 and TRBV20-1 were among these.

Unique molecular identifiers were built into the TCR beta cDNA libraries. In TCRdb, the PCR reads were re-called with MiXCR into one record per CDR3 protein. The sample lists roughly 730,000 distinct CDR3 sequences, roughly 27% occurring once. Their cognate antigens are unknown. Sequenced material: blood. Receptor source: a girl under 18 with multiple sclerosis.

This clonotype came up a few times. V usage is TRBV20-1 and J usage is TRBJ1-4; 7 nucleotides agree with TRBD1. Germline loops: CDR1 DFQATT, CDR2 SNEGSKA (reference sequence). The CDR3 is 13 residues long. Trimming cost V 8 bases and J 8 bases; bases outside gene matches: 11. CDR3 DNA: TGCAGTCCGACAGGGCCGGGGGGGGAAAAACTGTTTTTT. It translates to CSPTGPGGEKLFF.

This chain uses TRBV29-1 with TRBJ2-3; D perhaps matches TRBD2 (5 bases). Germline CDR1 is SQVTM and CDR2 is ANQGSEA. V lost 1 base, J lost 4 bases, and 12 bases lay in between. The CDR3 totals 14 residues. This CDR3 reads CSVEGGRYSDTQYF. The DNA for the CDR3 is TGCAGCGTTGAAGGTGGGAGATACTCAGATACGCAGTATTTT.

This clonotype has a handful of counts. The chain has TRBV15 and TRBJ1-2, with D possibly being TRBD1 (5 bases). The CDR3 is 13 amino acids. The V end lost 1 base, the J end lost 10 bases, and 13 bases lay between the germline ends. Looked up from germline, CDR1 is LNHNV and CDR2 is YYDKDF (reference sequence). The CDR3 nucleotides are TGTGCCACCAGCAGAGTGGCCCTAGGGGACTACACCTTC. Translated: CATSRVALGDYTF.

Concerning this clonotype itself: At one end, the junction sequence differs from germline, possibly due to a read error. The chain is built from TRBV12-3 or TRBV12-4 and TRBJ2-1; no clear D gene. The CDR3 runs 14 residues. In DNA form, the CDR3 reads TGTGCCAACAGTCAAGGAACAGCTTACAATGAGCAGTTCTTC. It codes for CANSQGTAYNEQFF.

This chain connects TRBV6-1 to TRBJ2-4; D might be TRBD2 (6 bases). The V end lost 8 bases, the J end lost 8 bases, and 19 bases lay between the germline ends. The CDR3 has 14 residues. Germline V gene data show CDR1 as MNHNS and CDR2 as SASEGT. This CDR3 is CASRGNIAGDIQYF. The DNA of the CDR3 is TGTGCCAGCCGGGGGAACATAGCCGGGGACATTCAGTACTTC.

A single count supports this clonotype. The genes are TRBV7-8 and TRBJ2-1; 8 nucleotides agree with TRBD2. Trimming removed 1 base from V and 10 bases from J; junction bases left unmatched: 6. Germline V lookup: CDR1 SGHVS, CDR2 FQNEAQ. This CDR3 is 14 amino acids long. CDR3 DNA: TGTGCCAGCAGCTTAGATAGCGGGGTCTACGAGCAGTTCTTC. This sequence encodes CASSLDSGVYEQFF.

V is TRBV12-3 or TRBV12-4 and J is TRBJ2-5, with TRBD1 identical over 8 bases. The J call may not be correct, given that the DNA end is closer to TRBJ2-7. The CDR3 runs to 14 residues. CDR3 nucleotides: TGTGCCAGCAGTCCCACCGGACAGGGTACCGAGCAGTACTTC. It codes for CASSPTGQGTEQYF.

The V gene is TRBV29-1, the J gene TRBJ1-2, with a weak D call TRBD1 (6 bases). Germline lookup yields CDR1 SQVTM and CDR2 ANQGSEA. V lost 5 bases to trimming and J lost 2 bases, with 12 bases between them. This CDR3 has 13 amino acids. The CDR3 loop reads CSVKTGQNYGYTF. Here the CDR3 DNA reads TGCAGCGTTAAAACTGGACAGAACTATGGCTACACCTTC.

This clonotype was recorded a few times. J is TRBJ2-1 and V is TRBV7-2; the match to TRBD2 covers 8 bases. Germline V lookup: CDR1 SGHTA, CDR2 FQGNSA. J lost 10 bases, V lost 1 base, and 15 bases had no gene match. The CDR3 has 17 amino acids. CDR3 loop: CASSLDQGTRGRTEQFF. CDR3 sequence (DNA): TGTGCCAGCAGCTTAGACCAAGGGACTAGGGGTCGGACCGAGCAGTTCTTC.

This chain joins TRBV20-1 and TRBJ2-3, with D unclear. V was shortened by 4 bases and J by 4 bases, with 15 bases between the two germline ends. Germline V CDR1 and CDR2: DFQATT, SNEGSKA (reference sequence). This CDR3 region has 14 residues. The chain's CDR3 is CSATGPLGADTQYF. CDR3 bases: TGCAGTGCTACAGGACCCCTAGGTGCAGATACGCAGTATTTT.